This T cell receptor beta chain was captured by sequencing in a study of regulatory T cells in long-lasting Graves disease. The time point: persistent/refractory GD, antithyroid drugs over 5 years with positive TRAb. From PBMCs, RNA was extracted and then used to make the TCR library. This CDR3 spans 13 amino acids. Trimming pared 5 bases from V and 5 bases from J, leaving 12 bases between. CDR1 and CDR2 from the germline V gene are MNHEY and SMNVEV (reference sequence). Library construction for TCR beta used iRepertoire HTBI primers and Arm-PCR of CDR3 regions. TCRdb redid the calling of the multiplex PCR reads with MiXCR, one entry per CDR3 protein. The sample yields some 470,000 distinct CDR3 sequences, 20% to 25% seen once. The table lists this clonotype with many counts.

This specimen consisted of peripheral blood mononuclear cells (PBMCs), obtained when the disease was refractory, from a patient treated with antithyroid drugs. The chain combines TRBV27 with TRBJ2-5; D is ambiguous. This TCR came from a female donor with Graves disease. The CDR3 DNA sequence: TGTGCCAGCAGTAGCAACCCGTTGGAGACCCAGTACTTC. This sequence encodes CASSSNPLETQYF.